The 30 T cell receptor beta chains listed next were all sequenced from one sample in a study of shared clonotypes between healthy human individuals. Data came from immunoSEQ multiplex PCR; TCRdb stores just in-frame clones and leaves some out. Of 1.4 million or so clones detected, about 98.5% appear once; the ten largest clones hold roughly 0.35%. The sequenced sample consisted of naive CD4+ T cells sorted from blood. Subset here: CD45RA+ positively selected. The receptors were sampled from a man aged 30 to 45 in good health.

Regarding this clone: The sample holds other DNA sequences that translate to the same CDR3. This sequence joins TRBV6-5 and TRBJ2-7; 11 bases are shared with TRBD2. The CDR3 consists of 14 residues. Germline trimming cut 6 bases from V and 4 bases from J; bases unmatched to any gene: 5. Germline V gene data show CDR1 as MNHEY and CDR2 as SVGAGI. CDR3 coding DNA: TGTGCCAGCAGCCCCGGGACTAGCGGTTACGAGCAGTACTTC. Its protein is CASSPGTSGYEQYF.

The CDR3 is CASSSVGRVAKNIQYF. The CDR3 DNA reads TGTGCCAGCAGCTCCGTCGGGAGGGTGGCCAAAAACATTCAGTACTTC. This chain uses TRBV7-2 with TRBJ2-4, with 8 bases identical to TRBD2. Trimming at V came to 4 bases and at J to 1 base, leaving 6 bases not matched to a gene. Germline loops: CDR1 SGHTA, CDR2 FQGNSA. The CDR3 length is 16 residues.

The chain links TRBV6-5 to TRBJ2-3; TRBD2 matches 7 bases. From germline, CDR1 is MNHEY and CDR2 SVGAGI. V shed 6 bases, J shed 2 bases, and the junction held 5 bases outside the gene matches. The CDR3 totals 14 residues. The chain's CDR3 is CASSPGLFTDTQYF. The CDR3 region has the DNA TGTGCCAGCAGCCCGGGACTATTCACAGATACGCAGTATTTT.

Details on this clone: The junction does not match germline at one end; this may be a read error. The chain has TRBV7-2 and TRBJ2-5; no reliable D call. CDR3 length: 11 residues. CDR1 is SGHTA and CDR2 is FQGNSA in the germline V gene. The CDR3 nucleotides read TGTGCCAGCAAAAACCAGGAGACCCAGTACTTC. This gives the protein CASKNQETQYF. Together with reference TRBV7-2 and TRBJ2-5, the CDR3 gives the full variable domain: GAGVSQSPSNKVTEKGKDVELRCDPISGHTALYWYRQSLGQGLEFLIYFQGNSAPDKSGLPSDRFSAERTGGSVSTLTIQRTQQEDSAVYLCASKNQETQYFGPGTRLLVL.

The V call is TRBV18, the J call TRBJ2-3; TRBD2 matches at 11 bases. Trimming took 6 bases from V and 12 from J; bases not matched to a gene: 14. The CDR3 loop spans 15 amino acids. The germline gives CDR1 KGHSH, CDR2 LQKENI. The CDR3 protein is CASSLGLAELERQYF. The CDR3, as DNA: TGTGCCAGCTCTTTGGGACTAGCGGAACTTGAGCGTCAGTATTTT.

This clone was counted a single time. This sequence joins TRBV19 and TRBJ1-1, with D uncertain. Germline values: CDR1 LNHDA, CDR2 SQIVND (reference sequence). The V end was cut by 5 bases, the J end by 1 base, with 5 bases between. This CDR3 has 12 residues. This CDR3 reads CASSYGNTEAFF. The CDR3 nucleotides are TGTGCCAGTAGTTACGGGAACACTGAAGCTTTCTTT.

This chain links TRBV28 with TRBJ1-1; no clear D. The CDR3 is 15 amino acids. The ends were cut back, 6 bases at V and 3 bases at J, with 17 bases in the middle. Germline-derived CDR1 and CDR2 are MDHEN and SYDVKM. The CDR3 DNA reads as TGTGCCAGCAGCCATCGGCAAGGCCCTTACACTGAAGCTTTCTTT. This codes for CASSHRQGPYTEAFF.

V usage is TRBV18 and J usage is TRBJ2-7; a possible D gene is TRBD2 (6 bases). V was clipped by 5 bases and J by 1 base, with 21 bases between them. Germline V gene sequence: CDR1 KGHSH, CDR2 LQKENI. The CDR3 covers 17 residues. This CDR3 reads CASSSGVSKAGSYEQYF. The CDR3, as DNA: TGTGCCAGCTCATCGGGAGTTTCCAAAGCCGGATCCTACGAGCAGTACTTC.

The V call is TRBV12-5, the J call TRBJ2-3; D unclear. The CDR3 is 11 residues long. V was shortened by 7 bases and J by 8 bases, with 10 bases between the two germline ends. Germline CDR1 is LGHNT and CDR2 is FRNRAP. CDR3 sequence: CASASVGTQYF. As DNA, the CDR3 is TGTGCTAGTGCCTCGGTAGGTACGCAGTATTTT.

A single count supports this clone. DNA of the CDR3: TGCGCCAGCAGCGGGGGACTAGCGGTGGACAATGAGCAGTTCTTC. It translates to CASSGGLAVDNEQFF. This rearrangement joins TRBV5-1 to TRBJ2-1; 11 positions match TRBD2. CDR3 size: 15 residues. The V gene end was trimmed by 4 bases and the J gene end by 5 bases; junction bases not matched to a gene: 5. The germline V gene has CDR1 SGHRS and CDR2 YFSETQ.

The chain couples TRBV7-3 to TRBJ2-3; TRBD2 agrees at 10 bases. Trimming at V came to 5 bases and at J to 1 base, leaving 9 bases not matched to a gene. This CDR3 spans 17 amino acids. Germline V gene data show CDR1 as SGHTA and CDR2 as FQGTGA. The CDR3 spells CASSPRVGTSGTDTQYF. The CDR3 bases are TGTGCCAGCAGCCCTCGGGTAGGGACTAGCGGCACAGATACGCAGTATTTT.

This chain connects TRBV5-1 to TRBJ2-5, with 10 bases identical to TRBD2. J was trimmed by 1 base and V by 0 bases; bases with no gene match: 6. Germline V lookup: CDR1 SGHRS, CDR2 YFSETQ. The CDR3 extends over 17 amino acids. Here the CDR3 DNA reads TGCGCCAGCAGCTTGGTATTAGCGGGAGGACCCCAAGAGACCCAGTACTTC. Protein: CASSLVLAGGPQETQYF.

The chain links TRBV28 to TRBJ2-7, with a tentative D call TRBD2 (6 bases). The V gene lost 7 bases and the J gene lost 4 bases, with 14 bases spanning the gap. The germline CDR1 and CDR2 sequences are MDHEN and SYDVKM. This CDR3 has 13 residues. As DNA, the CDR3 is TGTGCCAGCATCAACCGCGGGGCTTACGAGCAGTACTTC. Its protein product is CASINRGAYEQYF.

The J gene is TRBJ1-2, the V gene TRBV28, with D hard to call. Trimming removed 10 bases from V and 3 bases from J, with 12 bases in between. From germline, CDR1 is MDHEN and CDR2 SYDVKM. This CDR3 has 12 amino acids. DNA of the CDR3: TGTGCCATCGGGCGACGCTACTATGGCTACACCTTC. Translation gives CAIGRRYYGYTF.

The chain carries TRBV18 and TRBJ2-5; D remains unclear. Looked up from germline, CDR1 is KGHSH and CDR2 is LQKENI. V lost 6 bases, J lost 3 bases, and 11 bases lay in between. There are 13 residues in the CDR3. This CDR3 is CASSRSVEETQYF. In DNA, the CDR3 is TGTGCCAGCTCGCGCTCCGTGGAAGAGACCCAGTACTTC.

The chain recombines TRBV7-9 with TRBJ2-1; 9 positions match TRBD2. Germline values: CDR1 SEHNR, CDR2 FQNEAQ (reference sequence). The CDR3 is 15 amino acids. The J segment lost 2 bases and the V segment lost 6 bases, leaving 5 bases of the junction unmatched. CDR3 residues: CASSQLAGAYNEQFF. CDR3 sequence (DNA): TGTGCCAGCAGTCAACTAGCGGGTGCCTACAATGAGCAGTTCTTC.

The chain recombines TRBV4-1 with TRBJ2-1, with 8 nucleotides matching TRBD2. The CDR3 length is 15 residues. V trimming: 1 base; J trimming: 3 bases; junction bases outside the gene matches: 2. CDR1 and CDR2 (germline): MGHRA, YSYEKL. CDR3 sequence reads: CASSQVAGLYNEQFF. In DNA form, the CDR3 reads TGCGCCAGCAGCCAAGTAGCGGGACTCTACAATGAGCAGTTCTTC.

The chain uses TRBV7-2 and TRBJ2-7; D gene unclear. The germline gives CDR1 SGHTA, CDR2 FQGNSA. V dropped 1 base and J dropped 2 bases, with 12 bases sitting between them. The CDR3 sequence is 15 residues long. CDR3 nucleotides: TGTGCCAGCAGCTTAGTTCCGCAGGTCACCTACGAGCAGTACTTC. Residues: CASSLVPQVTYEQYF.

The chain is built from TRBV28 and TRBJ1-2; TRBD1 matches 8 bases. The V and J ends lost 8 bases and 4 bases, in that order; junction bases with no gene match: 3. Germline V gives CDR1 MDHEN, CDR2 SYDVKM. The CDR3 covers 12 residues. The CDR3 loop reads CASRQGFYGYTF. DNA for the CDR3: TGTGCCAGCCGACAGGGGTTCTATGGCTACACCTTC.

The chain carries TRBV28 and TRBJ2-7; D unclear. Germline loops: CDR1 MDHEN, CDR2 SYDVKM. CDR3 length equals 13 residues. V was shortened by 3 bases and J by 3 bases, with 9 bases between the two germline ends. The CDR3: CASSFTAFYEQYF. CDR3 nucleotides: TGTGCCAGCAGTTTCACAGCTTTCTACGAGCAGTACTTC.

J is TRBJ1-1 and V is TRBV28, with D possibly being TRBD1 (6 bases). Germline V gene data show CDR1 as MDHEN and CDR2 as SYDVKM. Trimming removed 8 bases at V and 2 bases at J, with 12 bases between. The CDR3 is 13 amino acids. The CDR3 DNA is TGTGCCAGCCTGAGGACAGTAAACACTGAAGCTTTCTTT. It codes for CASLRTVNTEAFF.

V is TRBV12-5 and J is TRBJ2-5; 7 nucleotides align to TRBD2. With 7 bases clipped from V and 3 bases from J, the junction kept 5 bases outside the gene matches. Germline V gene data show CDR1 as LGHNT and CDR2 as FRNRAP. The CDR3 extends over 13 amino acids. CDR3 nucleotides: TGTGCTAGTGCCCCCGGGAGGAAAGAGACCCAGTACTTC. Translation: CASAPGRKETQYF. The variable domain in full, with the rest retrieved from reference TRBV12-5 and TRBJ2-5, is DARVTQTPRHKVTEMGQEVTMRCQPILGHNTVFWYRQTMMQGLELLAYFRNRAPLDDSGMPKDRFSAEMPDATLATLKIQPSEPRDSAVYFCASAPGRKETQYFGPGTRLLVL.

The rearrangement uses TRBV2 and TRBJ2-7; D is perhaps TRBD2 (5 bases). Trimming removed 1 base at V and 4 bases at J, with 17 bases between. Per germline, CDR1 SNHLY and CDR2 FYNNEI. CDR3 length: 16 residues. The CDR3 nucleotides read TGTGCCAGCAGTGAAGGGCTCCGGACGGGAAGATACGAGCAGTACTTC. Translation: CASSEGLRTGRYEQYF. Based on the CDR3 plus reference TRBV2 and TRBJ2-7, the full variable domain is EPEVTQTPSHQVTQMGQEVILRCVPISNHLYFYWYRQILGQKVEFLVSFYNNEISEKSEIFDDQFSVERPDGSNFTLKIRSTKLEDSAMYFCASSEGLRTGRYEQYFGPGTRLTVT.

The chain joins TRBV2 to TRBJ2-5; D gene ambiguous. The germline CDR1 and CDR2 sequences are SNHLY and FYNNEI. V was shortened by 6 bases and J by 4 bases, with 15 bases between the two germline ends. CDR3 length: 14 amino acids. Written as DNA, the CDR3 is TGTGCCAGCAGCACCAACGGGTGGGGAGAGACCCAGTACTTC. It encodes CASSTNGWGETQYF.

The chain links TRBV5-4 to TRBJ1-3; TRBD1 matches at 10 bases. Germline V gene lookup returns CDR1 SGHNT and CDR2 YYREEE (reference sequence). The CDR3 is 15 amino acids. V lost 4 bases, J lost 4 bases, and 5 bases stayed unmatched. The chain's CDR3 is CASSVGQGIGNTIYF. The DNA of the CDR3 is TGTGCCAGCAGCGTGGGACAGGGGATAGGAAACACCATATATTTT.

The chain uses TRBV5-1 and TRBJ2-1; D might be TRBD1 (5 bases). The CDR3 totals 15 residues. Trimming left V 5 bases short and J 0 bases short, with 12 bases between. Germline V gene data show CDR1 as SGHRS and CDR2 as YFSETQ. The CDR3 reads CASSFGQGSYNEQFF. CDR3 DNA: TGCGCCAGCAGTTTTGGGCAGGGCTCCTACAATGAGCAGTTCTTC.

CDR3 protein: CAWSVRREDVLTF. The DNA of the CDR3 is TGTGCCTGGAGTGTTCGGAGGGAGGACGTCCTGACTTTC. The rearrangement joins TRBV30 to TRBJ2-6; possible D gene TRBD2, 6 bases. The germline V gene has CDR1 GTSNPN and CDR2 SVGIG (reference sequence). Trimming cost V 0 bases and J 11 bases, with 11 bases left between them. The CDR3 runs 13 residues.

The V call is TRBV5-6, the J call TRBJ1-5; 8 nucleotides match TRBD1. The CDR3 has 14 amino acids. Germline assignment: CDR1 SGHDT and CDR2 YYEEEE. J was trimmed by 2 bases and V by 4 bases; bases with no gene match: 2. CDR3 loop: CASSTRGRNQPQHF. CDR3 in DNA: TGTGCCAGCAGCACCAGGGGGCGCAATCAGCCCCAGCATTTT.

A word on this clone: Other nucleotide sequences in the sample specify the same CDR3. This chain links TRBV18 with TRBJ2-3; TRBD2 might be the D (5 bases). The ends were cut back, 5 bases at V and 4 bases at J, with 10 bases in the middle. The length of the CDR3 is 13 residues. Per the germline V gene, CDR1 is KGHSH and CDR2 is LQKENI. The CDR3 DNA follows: TGTGCCAGCTCAGGCGGACTGGCAGATACGCAGTATTTT. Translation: CASSGGLADTQYF.

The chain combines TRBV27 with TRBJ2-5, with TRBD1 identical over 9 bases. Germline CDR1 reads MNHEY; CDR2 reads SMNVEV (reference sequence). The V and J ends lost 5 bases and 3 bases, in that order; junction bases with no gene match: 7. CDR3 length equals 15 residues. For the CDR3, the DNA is TGTGCCAGCAGTAAGGGGACAGGGCCCGAAGAGACCCAGTACTTC. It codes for CASSKGTGPEETQYF.